A single sample gave rise to the 27 T cell receptor beta chains below, sequenced in a study of T-cell reconstitution after alpha-beta-depleted transplantation in children. Researchers prepared the TCRbeta library using unique molecular identifiers, the study reports. TCRdb reprocessed the PCR reads via MiXCR and lists one record per CDR3 protein. The profile shows approximately 500,000 distinct CDR3 sequences, roughly a tenth of them singletons. This sample comprised PBMCs, obtained before TCRalphabeta/CD19-depleted stem cell transplant. The receptors shown here come from a child aged 2 to 9 with inherited bone marrow failure, due to receive a stem cell transplant.

This clonotype has ten or more counts. The J gene is TRBJ2-1, the V gene TRBV29-1, with TRBD2 identical over 8 bases. V was clipped by 2 bases and J by 7 bases; unmatched bases: 4. Per germline, CDR1 SQVTM and CDR2 ANQGSEA. The CDR3 has 13 amino acids. CDR3: CSVESGSRNEQFF. CDR3 sequence (DNA): TGCAGCGTTGAAAGCGGGAGCCGGAATGAGCAGTTCTTC.

The V and J genes are TRBV6-2 or TRBV6-3 and TRBJ2-1; 9 positions agree with TRBD2. The CDR3 extends over 19 amino acids. With V trimmed by 5 bases and J by 2 bases, 16 bases remained unmatched. Germline CDR1 is MNHEY and CDR2 is SVGEGT. The CDR3 loop is CASSKHRALSGRTYNEQFF. CDR3 in DNA: TGTGCCAGCAGTAAACATCGAGCCCTCAGCGGGAGGACCTACAATGAGCAGTTCTTC.

The chain couples TRBV5-1 to TRBJ2-5, with D possibly being TRBD2 (5 bases). V lost 2 bases and J 0 bases, leaving 11 bases between the germline ends. The CDR3 is 15 residues long. Germline V CDR1 and CDR2: SGHRS, YFSETQ. The CDR3 region is CASSFLTRHQETQYF. CDR3 nucleotides: TGCGCCAGCAGCTTCCTTACTAGACACCAAGAGACCCAGTACTTC.

The chain has TRBV28 and TRBJ2-4, with 10 bases identical to TRBD1. Per the germline V gene, CDR1 is MDHEN and CDR2 is SYDVKM. Trimming removed 7 bases from V and 6 bases from J; junction bases left unmatched: 9. This CDR3 spans 15 amino acids. CDR3 amino acids: CASTRTGGRGNIQYF. CDR3 DNA sequence: TGTGCCAGCACCCGGACAGGGGGTCGGGGAAACATTCAGTACTTC.

As for this clonotype: A much larger clone lies one base from this, so it may be a read error. In DNA form, the CDR3 reads TGCGCCAGCAGCCAGGGACACCCAGTTAACGCTGAAGCTTTCTTT. Protein sequence: CASSQGHPVNAEAFF. The rearrangement joins TRBV4-3 to TRBJ1-1; tentatively, D is TRBD1 (6 bases). With 3 bases removed from V and 6 bases from J, the gap between germline ends came to 17 bases. Germline-derived CDR1 and CDR2 are LGHNA and YSLEER. The CDR3 sequence is 15 residues long.

This rearrangement joins TRBV27 to TRBJ2-7; D is perhaps TRBD1 (6 bases). Germline V gene sequence: CDR1 MNHEY, CDR2 SMNVEV (reference sequence). Trimming took 8 bases from V and 5 from J, leaving 22 bases between them. The CDR3 sequence is 15 residues long. The CDR3 loop reads CASSTGIPFGHEQYF. DNA of the CDR3: TGTGCCAGCTCGACAGGAATCCCTTTCGGACACGAGCAGTACTTC.

This clonotype was counted at least ten times. At one end, the junction sequence differs from germline, possibly due to a read error. The rearrangement links TRBV5-1 to TRBJ2-1; 11 nucleotides agree with TRBD2. Germline CDR1 is SGHRS and CDR2 is YFSETQ. The CDR3 covers 15 residues. CDR3 DNA sequence: TGTGCCAGCAGCTTAGTAGCGGGGGGGTACAATGAGCAGTTCTTC. As protein: CASSLVAGGYNEQFF.

The chain couples TRBV28 to TRBJ2-3; D perhaps matches TRBD2 (6 bases). This CDR3 comprises 16 residues. Germline-derived CDR1 and CDR2 are MDHEN and SYDVKM. V lost 6 bases to trimming and J lost 5 bases, with 21 bases between them. Here the CDR3 DNA reads TGTGCCAGCAGCTATGAGGTGGGCGGGAACATAGATACGCAGTATTTT. Translated: CASSYEVGGNIDTQYF.

This clonotype has at least ten counts. This chain joins TRBV20-1 and TRBJ2-3; 13 nucleotides line up with TRBD2. CDR3 length: 18 amino acids. From germline, CDR1 is DFQATT and CDR2 SNEGSKA (reference sequence). V shed 3 bases and J 8 bases; nucleotides not matched to a gene: 17. CDR3 sequence (DNA): TGCAGTGCTAGTGGAAAAATCGGACTAGCGGGAGATTGGGGTACGCAGTATTTT. Protein product: CSASGKIGLAGDWGTQYF.

This clonotype has ten or more counts. The V gene is TRBV9, the J gene TRBJ2-2; unclear D gene. Germline CDR1 and CDR2: SGDLS and YYNGEE. Deletions cut 3 bases from V and 6 bases from J, with 12 bases between. There are 14 residues in the CDR3. The CDR3 spells CASSGTALPGELFF. The CDR3, as DNA: TGTGCCAGCAGCGGGACGGCCTTACCCGGGGAGCTGTTTTTT.

About this clonotype: A read error may be the cause here, since a much bigger clone is one base away. The chain links TRBV4-3 to TRBJ2-7; 11 bases align to TRBD1. Germline loops: CDR1 LGHNA, CDR2 YSLEER. This CDR3 comprises 16 residues. The CDR3 DNA is TGCGCCAGCAGCCAGGGGGCCCGGACAGGGGGCTACGAGGAGTACTTC. Its translation is CASSQGARTGGYEEYF.

This sequence joins TRBV20-1 and TRBJ2-7, with a tentative D call TRBD2 (7 bases). This CDR3 is 17 amino acids long. CDR1 and CDR2 from the germline V gene are DFQATT and SNEGSKA (reference sequence). In nucleotides, the CDR3 is TGCTGCGCTAGAGGGGGGGCGAAGCCTAGCGTATCCTACGAGCAGTACTTC. It translates to CCARGGAKPSVSYEQYF.

The chain couples TRBV4-2 to TRBJ2-4, with D possibly matching TRBD2 (6 bases). V shed 5 bases and J shed 0 bases, with 14 bases lying between them. CDR1 LGHNA and CDR2 YNFKEQ come from the germline V gene. The CDR3 runs 16 residues. CDR3 nucleotide sequence: TGTGCCAGCAGCTCGAGTGTGGGACTAGCCAAAAACATTCAGTACTTC. It specifies CASSSSVGLAKNIQYF.

This clonotype was picked up many times. The rearrangement uses TRBV7-2 and TRBJ1-5; D call uncertain. Per the germline V gene, CDR1 is SGHTA and CDR2 is FQGNSA. The ends were cut back, 4 bases at V and 6 bases at J, with 10 bases in the middle. The CDR3 length is 13 residues. The CDR3 sequence: CASSSSDIQPQHF. CDR3 bases: TGTGCCAGCAGCTCCTCCGACATTCAGCCCCAGCATTTT.

The rearrangement uses TRBV11-2 and TRBJ2-1; 10 bases match TRBD2. The CDR3 covers 18 residues. With V trimmed by 5 bases and J by 1 base, 11 bases remained unmatched. Germline V gives CDR1 SGHAT, CDR2 FQNNGV. In DNA form, the CDR3 reads TGTGCCAGCAGCCCCATGCGAGCGGGAGGGGGATCCTACAATGAGCAGTTCTTC. This codes for CASSPMRAGGGSYNEQFF.

This clonotype occurred many times. This chain uses TRBV4-2 with TRBJ2-1; maybe TRBD2 (5 bases). Deletions cut 3 bases from V and 2 bases from J, with 14 bases between. The CDR3 is 16 amino acids. Germline V lookup: CDR1 LGHNA, CDR2 YNFKEQ. The chain's CDR3 is CASSQGPGNTYNEQFF. DNA for the CDR3: TGTGCCAGCAGCCAGGGCCCGGGGAACACCTACAATGAGCAGTTCTTC.

This clonotype was picked up a small number of times. The V call is TRBV12-3 or TRBV12-4, the J call TRBJ2-4; perhaps TRBD1 as D (6 bases). V was shortened by 5 bases and J by 0 bases, with 11 bases between the two germline ends. This CDR3 spans 15 amino acids. CDR3 nucleotide sequence: TGTGCCAGCAGTCGCCAGGGGACAGCCAAAAACATTCAGTACTTC. Protein product: CASSRQGTAKNIQYF.

The chain is built from TRBV3-1 and TRBJ2-7; the D gene is possibly TRBD2 (5 bases). V lost 3 bases to trimming and J lost 0 bases, with 12 bases between them. Germline V gene sequence: CDR1 LGHDT, CDR2 YNNKEL (reference sequence). The CDR3 spans 15 residues. The CDR3 sequence: CASSHPRTGSYEQYF. The CDR3 DNA reads as TGTGCCAGCAGCCATCCCAGGACTGGCTCCTACGAGCAGTACTTC.

This clonotype was observed at least ten times. The chain recombines TRBV20-1 with TRBJ2-3; 10 bases are a match to TRBD2. This CDR3 spans 13 amino acids. The V segment lost 5 bases and the J segment 3 bases; nucleotides outside the gene matches: 2. Germline CDR1 and CDR2: DFQATT and SNEGSKA (reference sequence). CDR3 DNA: TGCAGTGCTCCTAGCGGGAGTACAGATACGCAGTATTTT. It is translated as CSAPSGSTDTQYF.

This clonotype was counted ten times or more. The chain uses TRBV20-1 and TRBJ2-5, with 7 bases fitting TRBD2. The germline V gene encodes CDR1 DFQATT and CDR2 SNEGSKA (reference sequence). The CDR3 length is 13 residues. V shed 1 base, J shed 4 bases, and the junction held 3 bases outside the gene matches. This CDR3 is CSARVLAIETQYF. In DNA form, the CDR3 reads TGCAGTGCTAGAGTACTAGCGATAGAGACCCAGTACTTC.

The V call is TRBV6-5, the J call TRBJ2-5; no clear D. The V and J ends lost 4 bases and 5 bases respectively, with 8 bases between them. The V gene's germline CDR1 is MNHEY and CDR2 SVGAGI. This CDR3 spans 12 amino acids. The CDR3 reads CASSSTRETQYF. CDR3 DNA: TGTGCCAGCAGTTCAACGCGGGAGACCCAGTACTTC.

This clonotype was seen ten or more times. J is TRBJ2-7 and V is TRBV11-1; 9 positions match TRBD2. This CDR3 spans 20 amino acids. Germline V gives CDR1 SGHAT, CDR2 FQDESV (reference sequence). Trimming at V came to 5 bases and at J to 0 bases, leaving 20 bases not matched to a gene. The CDR3 here is CASSELGVAGDIWSSYEQYF. The DNA for the CDR3 is TGTGCCAGCAGCGAACTGGGGGTAGCGGGAGATATTTGGAGCTCCTACGAGCAGTACTTC.

This clonotype was counted many times. The chain links TRBV7-2 to TRBJ1-4; TRBD1 matches at 8 bases. In germline, CDR1 is SGHTA, CDR2 FQGNSA. CDR3 length: 14 residues. V lost 2 bases and J lost 9; bases outside the gene matches: 5. DNA for the CDR3: TGTGCCAGCAGCTTACAGGGGGCACTTCAAAAACTGTTTTTT. It codes for CASSLQGALQKLFF.

Remarks on this clonotype: A much larger clone differs by one base, so this may be a read error. V is TRBV27 and J is TRBJ1-5, with D possibly matching TRBD1 (6 bases). This CDR3 region has 14 residues. Germline V CDR1 and CDR2: MNHEY, SMNVEV (reference sequence). DNA for the CDR3: TGTACCAGCAGTTTTGGGACATACAATCAGCCCCAGCATTTT. This encodes CTSSFGTYNQPQHF.

This clonotype was found many times. The V gene is TRBV6-5, the J gene TRBJ2-2; unclear D gene. The V gene lost 4 bases and the J gene lost 0 bases, with 6 bases spanning the gap. This CDR3 has 14 residues. Germline CDR1 and CDR2: MNHEY and SVGAGI. CDR3 residues: CASSSDTNTGELFF. The CDR3 nucleotides are TGTGCCAGCAGTTCTGACACGAACACCGGGGAGCTGTTTTTT.

This clonotype was counted ten times or more. The CDR3: CASSRLAAQREQFF. CDR3 bases: TGTGCCAGCAGCCGACTAGCCGCTCAGCGGGAGCAGTTCTTC. This rearrangement joins TRBV7-9 to TRBJ2-1; 7 bases line up with TRBD2. Germline lookup yields CDR1 SEHNR and CDR2 FQNEAQ (reference sequence). This CDR3 is 14 amino acids long. V lost 5 bases to trimming and J lost 10 bases; unmatched junction nucleotides: 11.

The table lists this clonotype with a few counts. The rearrangement uses TRBV19 and TRBJ2-1; possibly TRBD2 for D (5 bases). The germline V gene encodes CDR1 LNHDA and CDR2 SQIVND (reference sequence). This CDR3 is built from 12 residues. V shed 3 bases and J shed 13 bases, with 13 bases lying between them. CDR3 nucleotides: TGTGCCAGTAGTATGACTACCCTGGCCCAGTTCTTC. Translated, it gives CASSMTTLAQFF.